This T cell receptor beta chain was retrieved from a study of identical twins. Germline V gene lookup returns CDR1 DFQATT and CDR2 SNEGSKA (reference sequence). Unmatched junction bases numbered 19, after V lost 0 bases and J lost 3 bases. The CDR3 extends over 19 amino acids. TCRdb fed the 5' RACE reads into MiXCR, producing one record per CDR3 protein. The table has some 730,000 distinct CDR3 sequences, approximately 18% seen once. This sample also appeared in a second study, on T cells expressing NK-cell markers. From that paper: The eight sequenced donors comprised seven who were HCMV-seropositive and one who was seronegative.

The chain recombines TRBV20-1 with TRBJ2-5, with 7 positions matching TRBD2. The sequence was collected from a woman aged 18 to 35 in good health. Sequencing input: PBMCs. The CDR3 DNA sequence: TGCAGTGCTAGAGATTTGGAGGGTTGGGCTAGCGGTAGGAAAGAGACCCAGTACTTC. This encodes CSARDLEGWASGRKETQYF.